This T cell receptor (beta chain) was sequenced in a study of tumor-infiltrating lymphocytes in primary liver carcinoma. A primer in the constant region served to generate TCR beta cDNA from 450 to 600 ng of total RNA. Construction of TCR beta libraries relied on three successive nested multiplex PCR rounds employing slightly modified ARM-PCR. One entry per CDR3 protein results from TCRdb running MiXCR on the multiplex PCR reads. The sample records some 110,000 distinct CDR3 sequences, 55% to 75% being singletons. Each 20-30 mg portion of unsorted bulk tissue served as the source for co-extraction of RNA and DNA. As for this clonotype: Its antigen is undetermined. At one of its ends the junction is not consistent with the germline gene, which may arise from a read error.

General study results and limits: Tumors carried a top-250-clone fraction significantly exceeding that of blood (p = 0.039).

The sequenced sample was liver tumor tissue from sampling region 3. Subset denoted: tumor region T3, left-lateral pole. The receptor was derived from a woman aged 55-70 years with primary liver carcinoma and hepatitis B virus infection.

The CDR3 here is CASSSGGLAVPLTFQETLYF. CDR3 bases: TGTGCCAGCAGCTCAGGGGGACTAGCGGTACCCCTCACCTTCCAAGAGACCCTGTACTTC. The chain couples TRBV11-3 to TRBJ2-5; 11 bases line up with TRBD2. The CDR3 covers 20 residues. Germline V lookup: CDR1 SGHNT, CDR2 YENEEA.